These 5 T cell receptor beta chains were all obtained from the same sample, sequenced in a study of tumor-infiltrating lymphocytes in localized non-small cell lung cancer. The assay was immunoSEQ multiplex PCR, and TCRdb's table has in-frame clones only and misses some. The table has over 10,000 clones, 66% seen once. Sequenced sample: lung tumor tissue. Source of these receptors: a human donor with non-small cell lung cancer.

The chain recombines TRBV10-1 with TRBJ1-2; a possible D gene is TRBD1 (5 bases). V lost 2 bases and J 4 bases, leaving 8 bases between the germline ends. The germline gives CDR1 WNHNN, CDR2 SYGVQD (reference sequence). This CDR3 contains 13 residues. CDR3 sequence: CASSEEGTYGYTF. The CDR3, as DNA: TGCGCCAGCAGTGAGGAAGGGACCTATGGCTACACCTTC.

This clone came up a few times. The chain links TRBV6-6 to TRBJ2-1; no definite D call. The V and J ends lost 3 bases and 6 bases respectively, with 12 bases between them. The CDR3 runs 14 residues. The germline V gene encodes CDR1 MNHNY and CDR2 SVGAGI (reference sequence). The CDR3 sequence: CASSYNAASNEQFF. CDR3 in DNA: TGTGCCAGCAGTTATAATGCGGCATCCAATGAGCAGTTCTTC.

The rearrangement joins TRBV18 to TRBJ1-4, with 9 positions matching TRBD1. The ends lost 3 bases at V and 5 bases at J; junction bases unmatched: 4. Germline V gives CDR1 KGHSH, CDR2 LQKENI. The CDR3 covers 15 residues. Here the CDR3 DNA reads TGTGCCAGCTCACCGTTGGGACAGGGAAATGAAAAACTGTTTTTT. Protein product: CASSPLGQGNEKLFF.

The chain carries TRBV5-1 and TRBJ2-1; TRBD1 agrees at 8 bases. The V segment lost 4 bases and the J segment 10 bases; nucleotides outside the gene matches: 10. Germline V CDR1 and CDR2: SGHRS, YFSETQ. The CDR3 extends over 14 amino acids. Here the CDR3 reads CASSGTGTGAEQFF. The CDR3 DNA reads as TGCGCCAGCAGCGGAACAGGGACAGGAGCAGAGCAGTTCTTC.

This clone was observed a few times. The chain uses TRBV30 and TRBJ1-5, with TRBD1 identical over 9 bases. Trimming removed 2 bases from V and 4 bases from J; junction bases left unmatched: 6. This CDR3 comprises 15 residues. The germline gives CDR1 GTSNPN, CDR2 SVGIG (reference sequence). The CDR3 bases are TGTGCCTGGAGTAGGAGGGACAGGGCTAATCAGCCCCAGCATTTT. Protein: CAWSRRDRANQPQHF.